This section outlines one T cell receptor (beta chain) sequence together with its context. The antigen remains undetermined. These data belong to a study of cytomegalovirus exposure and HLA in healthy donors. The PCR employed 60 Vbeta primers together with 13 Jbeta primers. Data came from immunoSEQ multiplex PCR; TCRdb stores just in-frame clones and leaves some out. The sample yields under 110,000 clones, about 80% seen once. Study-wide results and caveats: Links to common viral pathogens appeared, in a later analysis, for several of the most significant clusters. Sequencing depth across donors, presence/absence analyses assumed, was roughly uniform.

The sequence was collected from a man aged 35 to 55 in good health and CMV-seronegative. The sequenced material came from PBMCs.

CDR3 bases: TGTGCCGGAACTCCTGACGGAGACTATGGCTACACCTTC. Its protein is CAGTPDGDYGYTF. The chain is built from TRBV30 and TRBJ1-2; D call uncertain. Germline V gene data show CDR1 as GTSNPN and CDR2 as SVGIG (reference sequence). The CDR3 runs to 13 residues. With 8 bases removed from V and 3 bases from J, the gap between germline ends came to 16 bases.